The T cell receptor beta chain under discussion was sequenced for a study of prognosis after radiotherapy for stage I lung cancer. Study results and caveats: Among patients who developed distant metastases, Shannon entropy after stereotactic body radiation therapy was lower. It was not determined whether the expanded TCR clones were tumor-specific.

The TCR beta CDR3 region was amplified from genomic DNA, with two rounds of multiplex PCR being used for the amplification. Initially, in first-round PCR, primers specific to each TRBV and TRBJ gene were used. TCRdb reanalysed the multiplex PCR reads using MiXCR and keeps one entry per CDR3 protein. This sample yields about 30,000 distinct CDR3 sequences, of which 30% to 40% are seen a single time; around 10% belongs to the top ten. Trimming cost V 5 bases and J 4 bases, with 15 bases left between them. Germline loops: CDR1 SEHNR, CDR2 FQNEAQ (reference sequence). The CDR3 has 15 residues. Peripheral blood, 4.5 to 7 milliliters per draw, was collected at each of two time points. In this sample, this clonotype turned up many times. The antigen is undetermined.

The TCR comes from a donor over 45 with non-small cell lung cancer. Sequences were derived from PBMCs, sampled before or after stereotactic body radiation therapy (not recorded which). The J gene is TRBJ2-1, the V gene TRBV7-9; D may be TRBD2 (6 bases). Here the CDR3 DNA reads TGTGCCAGCAGCACACCCTCGACTAGGTACAATGAGCAGTTCTTC. Its translation: CASSTPSTRYNEQFF.